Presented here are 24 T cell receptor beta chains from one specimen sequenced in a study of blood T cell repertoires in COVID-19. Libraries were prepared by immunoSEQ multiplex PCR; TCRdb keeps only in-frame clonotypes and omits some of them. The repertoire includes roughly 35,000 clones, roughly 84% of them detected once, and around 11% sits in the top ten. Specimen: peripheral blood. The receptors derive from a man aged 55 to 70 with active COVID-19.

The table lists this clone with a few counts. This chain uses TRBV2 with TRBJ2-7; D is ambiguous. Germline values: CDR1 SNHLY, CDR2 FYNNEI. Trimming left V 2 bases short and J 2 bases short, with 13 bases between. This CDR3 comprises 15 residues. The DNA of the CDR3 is TGTGCCAGCAGTGAAAAGTCGGCGGTAGCCTACGAGCAGTACTTC. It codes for CASSEKSAVAYEQYF.

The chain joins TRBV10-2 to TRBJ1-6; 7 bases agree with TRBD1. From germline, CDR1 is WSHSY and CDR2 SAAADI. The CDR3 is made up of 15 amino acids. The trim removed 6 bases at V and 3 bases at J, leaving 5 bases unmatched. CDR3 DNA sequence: TGCGCCAGCAGGAATACAGGGGACTATAATTCACCCCTCCACTTT. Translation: CASRNTGDYNSPLHF.

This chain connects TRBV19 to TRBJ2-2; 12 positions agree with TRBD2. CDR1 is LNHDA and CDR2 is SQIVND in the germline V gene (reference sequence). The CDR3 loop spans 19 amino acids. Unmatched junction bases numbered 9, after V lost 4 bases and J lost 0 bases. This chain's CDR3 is CASSKRLAGAVTNTGELFF. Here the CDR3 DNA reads TGTGCCAGTAGTAAACGACTAGCGGGAGCCGTTACGAACACCGGGGAGCTGTTTTTT.

CDR3 DNA: TGTGCCAGAAGCTTGCGGTCTAGCGGGAAGTTAGCCAAAAACATTCAGTACTTC. Residues: CARSLRSSGKLAKNIQYF. The chain carries TRBV5-3 and TRBJ2-4; 9 bases align to TRBD2. TRBV5-3 is identified as an open reading frame with a role that is uncertain. The length of the CDR3 is 18 residues. Trimming removed 1 base from V and 0 bases from J; junction bases left unmatched: 8.

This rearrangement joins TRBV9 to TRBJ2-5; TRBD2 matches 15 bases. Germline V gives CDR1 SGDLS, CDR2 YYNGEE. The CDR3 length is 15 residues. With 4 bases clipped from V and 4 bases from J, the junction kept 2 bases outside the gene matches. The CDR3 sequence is CASSPGLAGGETQYF. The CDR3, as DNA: TGTGCCAGCAGCCCGGGACTAGCGGGAGGAGAGACCCAGTACTTC.

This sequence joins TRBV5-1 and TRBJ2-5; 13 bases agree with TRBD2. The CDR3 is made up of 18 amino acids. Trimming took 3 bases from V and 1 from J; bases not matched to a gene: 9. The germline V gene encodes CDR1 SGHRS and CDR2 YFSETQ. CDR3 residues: CASSYRTSGSNSQETQYF. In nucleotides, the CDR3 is TGCGCCAGCAGCTACCGGACTAGCGGGAGCAACTCCCAAGAGACCCAGTACTTC.

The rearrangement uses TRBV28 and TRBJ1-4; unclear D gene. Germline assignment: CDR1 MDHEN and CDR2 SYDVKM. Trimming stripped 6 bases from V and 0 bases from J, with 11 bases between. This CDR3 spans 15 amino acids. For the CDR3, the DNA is TGTGCCAGCAGCCGGGAGGGTGCAACTAATGAAAAACTGTTTTTT. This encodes CASSREGATNEKLFF.

CDR3 coding DNA: TGCGCCAGCAGCCAAGTTGTGACAGGGTCTAGCGCGATGGGTAATGAGCAGTTCTTC. Translation gives CASSQVVTGSSAMGNEQFF. This rearrangement joins TRBV4-3 to TRBJ2-1, with D possibly being TRBD1 (7 bases). The germline V and J ends were trimmed by 1 base and 7 bases, with 26 bases remaining between them. CDR1 is LGHNA and CDR2 is YSLEER in the germline V gene. This CDR3 spans 19 amino acids.

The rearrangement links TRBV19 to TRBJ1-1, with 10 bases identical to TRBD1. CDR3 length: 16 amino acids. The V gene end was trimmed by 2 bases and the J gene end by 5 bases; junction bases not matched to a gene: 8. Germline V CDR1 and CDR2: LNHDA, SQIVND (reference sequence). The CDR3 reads CASSIYTTGGSTEAFF. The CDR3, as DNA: TGTGCCAGTAGTATATACACGACAGGGGGCTCGACTGAAGCTTTCTTT.

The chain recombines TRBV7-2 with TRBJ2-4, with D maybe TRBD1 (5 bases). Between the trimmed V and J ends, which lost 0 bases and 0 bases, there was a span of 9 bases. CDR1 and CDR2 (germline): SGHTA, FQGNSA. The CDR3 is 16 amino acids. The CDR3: CASSLAYTGAKNIQYF. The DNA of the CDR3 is TGTGCCAGCAGCTTAGCCTATACAGGAGCCAAAAACATTCAGTACTTC.

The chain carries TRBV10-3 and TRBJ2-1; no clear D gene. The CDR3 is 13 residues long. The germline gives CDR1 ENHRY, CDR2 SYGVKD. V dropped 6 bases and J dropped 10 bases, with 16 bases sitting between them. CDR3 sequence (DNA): TGTGCCATCAGCCCCGACTCTCCCAGCGAGCAGTTCTTC. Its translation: CAISPDSPSEQFF.

For the CDR3, the DNA is TGTGCCAGCAGCCGTCGGATGGGACAGTCCACAGATACGCAGTATTTT. Its translation is CASSRRMGQSTDTQYF. The genes are TRBV7-2 and TRBJ2-3, with 7 nucleotides matching TRBD1. V gave up 5 bases and J gave up 2 bases; unmatched junction bases: 10. The CDR3 runs to 16 residues. CDR1 is SGHTA and CDR2 is FQGNSA in the germline V gene.

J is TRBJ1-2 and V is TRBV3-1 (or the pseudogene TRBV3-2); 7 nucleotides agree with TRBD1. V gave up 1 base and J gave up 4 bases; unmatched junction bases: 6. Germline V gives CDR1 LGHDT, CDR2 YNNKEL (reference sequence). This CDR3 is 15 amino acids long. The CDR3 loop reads CASSQGGTASYGYTF. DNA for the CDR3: TGTGCCAGCAGCCAAGGAGGGACAGCAAGCTATGGCTACACCTTC.

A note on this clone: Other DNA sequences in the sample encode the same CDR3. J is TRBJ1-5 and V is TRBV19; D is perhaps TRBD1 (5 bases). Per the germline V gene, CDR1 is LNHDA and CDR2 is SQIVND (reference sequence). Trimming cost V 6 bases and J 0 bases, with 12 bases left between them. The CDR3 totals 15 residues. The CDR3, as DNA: TGTGCCAGTAGCTTAACAGGAAATAGCAATCAGCCCCAGCATTTT. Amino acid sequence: CASSLTGNSNQPQHF.

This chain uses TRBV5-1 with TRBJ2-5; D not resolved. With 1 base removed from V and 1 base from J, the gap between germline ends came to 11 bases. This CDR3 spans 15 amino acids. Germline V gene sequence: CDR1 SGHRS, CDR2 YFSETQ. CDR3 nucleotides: TGCGCCAGCAGCTTGCAGGTTACCGGCCAAGAGACCCAGTACTTC. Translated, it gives CASSLQVTGQETQYF. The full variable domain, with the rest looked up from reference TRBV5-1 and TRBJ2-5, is KAGVTQTPRYLIKTRGQQVTLSCSPISGHRSVSWYQQTPGQGLQFLFEYFSETQRNKGNFPGRFSGRQFSNSRSEMNVSTLELGDSALYLCASSLQVTGQETQYFGPGTRLLVL.

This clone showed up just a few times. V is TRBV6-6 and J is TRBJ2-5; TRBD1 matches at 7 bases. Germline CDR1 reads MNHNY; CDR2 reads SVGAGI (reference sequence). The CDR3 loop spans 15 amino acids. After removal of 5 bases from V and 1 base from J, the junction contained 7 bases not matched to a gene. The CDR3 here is CASSMQGQLQETQYF. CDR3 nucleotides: TGTGCCAGCAGTATGCAGGGACAGCTCCAAGAGACCCAGTACTTC.

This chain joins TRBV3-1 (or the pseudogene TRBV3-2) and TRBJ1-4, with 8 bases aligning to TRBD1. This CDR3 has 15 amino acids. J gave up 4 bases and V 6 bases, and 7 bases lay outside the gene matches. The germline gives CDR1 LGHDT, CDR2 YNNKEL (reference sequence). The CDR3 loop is CASSQWTGNNEKLFF. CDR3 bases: TGTGCCAGCAGTCAATGGACAGGGAATAATGAAAAACTGTTTTTT.

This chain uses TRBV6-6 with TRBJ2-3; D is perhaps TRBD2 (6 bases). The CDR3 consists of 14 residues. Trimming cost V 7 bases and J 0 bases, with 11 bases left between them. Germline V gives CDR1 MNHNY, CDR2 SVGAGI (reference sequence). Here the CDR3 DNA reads TGTGCCAGCACCCTAGGGACTAGCACAGATACGCAGTATTTT. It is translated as CASTLGTSTDTQYF.

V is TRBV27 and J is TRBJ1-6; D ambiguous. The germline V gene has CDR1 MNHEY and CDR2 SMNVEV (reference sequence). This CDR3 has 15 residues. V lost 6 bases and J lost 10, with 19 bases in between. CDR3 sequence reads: CASRAVGRSGSPLHF. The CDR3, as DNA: TGTGCCAGCAGGGCGGTAGGGAGGAGCGGGTCACCCCTCCACTTT.

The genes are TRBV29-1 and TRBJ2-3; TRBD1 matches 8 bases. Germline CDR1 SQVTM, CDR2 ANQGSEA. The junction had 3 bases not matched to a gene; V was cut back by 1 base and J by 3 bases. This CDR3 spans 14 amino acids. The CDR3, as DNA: TGCAGCGTTGAAGTTTGGACAGGGACAGATACGCAGTATTTT. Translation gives CSVEVWTGTDTQYF.

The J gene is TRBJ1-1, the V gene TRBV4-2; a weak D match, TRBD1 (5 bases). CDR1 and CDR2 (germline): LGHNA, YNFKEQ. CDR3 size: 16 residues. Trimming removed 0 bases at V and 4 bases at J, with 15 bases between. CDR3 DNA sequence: TGTGCCAGCAGCCAAGATAAAGGCAGGGAGGTCACTGAAGCTTTCTTT. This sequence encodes CASSQDKGREVTEAFF.

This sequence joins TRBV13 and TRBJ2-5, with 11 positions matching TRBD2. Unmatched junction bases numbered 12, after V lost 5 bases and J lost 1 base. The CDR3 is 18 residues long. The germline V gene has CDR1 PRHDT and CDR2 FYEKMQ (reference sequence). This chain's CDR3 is CASSPGTRLAGPQETQYF. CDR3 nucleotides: TGTGCCAGCAGCCCAGGGACACGACTAGCGGGACCCCAAGAGACCCAGTACTTC.

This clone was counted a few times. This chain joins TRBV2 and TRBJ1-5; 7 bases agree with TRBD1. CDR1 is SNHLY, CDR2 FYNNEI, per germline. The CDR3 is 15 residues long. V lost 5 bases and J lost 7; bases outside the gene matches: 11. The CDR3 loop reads CASSTGTASLQPQHF. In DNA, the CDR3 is TGTGCCAGCAGTACCGGGACAGCGAGCCTACAGCCCCAGCATTTT.

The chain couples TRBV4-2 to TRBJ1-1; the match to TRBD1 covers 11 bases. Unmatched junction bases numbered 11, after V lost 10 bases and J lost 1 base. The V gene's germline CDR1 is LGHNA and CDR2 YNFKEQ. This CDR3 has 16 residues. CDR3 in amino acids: CATDKGTGGRNTEAFF. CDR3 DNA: TGTGCCACCGATAAAGGGACAGGGGGAAGGAACACTGAAGCTTTCTTT.